The next 24 T cell receptor beta chains were all read from a single sample in a study of cytomegalovirus exposure and HLA in healthy donors. Data came from immunoSEQ multiplex PCR; TCRdb stores just in-frame clones and leaves some out. Of some 150,000 clones in the sample, approximately 90% were seen once. Material: PBMCs. Receptor source: a man younger than 35 in good health and CMV-seronegative.

The rearrangement uses TRBV5-1 and TRBJ2-3, with D perhaps matching TRBD2 (6 bases). CDR1 and CDR2 from the germline V gene are SGHRS and YFSETQ. This CDR3 region has 18 residues. V lost 4 bases, J lost 1 base, and 22 bases lay in between. CDR3 in amino acids: CASSAGTFSGAGTDTQYF. The CDR3 DNA sequence: TGCGCCAGCAGCGCTGGCACCTTTAGCGGAGCAGGCACAGATACGCAGTATTTT.

This rearrangement joins TRBV11-2 to TRBJ2-3; the match to TRBD2 covers 9 bases. Trimming cost V 4 bases and J 3 bases; bases outside gene matches: 11. Germline CDR1 SGHAT, CDR2 FQNNGV. This CDR3 contains 17 residues. The DNA for the CDR3 is TGTGCCAGCAGCTACGAAGGTTCTAGCGGGGCAACAGATACGCAGTATTTT. It codes for CASSYEGSSGATDTQYF.

The J gene is TRBJ2-5, the V gene TRBV30; 8 bases match TRBD2. CDR1 and CDR2 (germline): GTSNPN, SVGIG (reference sequence). V trimming: 0 bases; J trimming: 5 bases; junction bases outside the gene matches: 5. The CDR3 extends over 14 amino acids. The DNA for the CDR3 is TGTGCCTGGAGTGTAGGGACTAGTGTGGAGACCCAGTACTTC. It yields the protein CAWSVGTSVETQYF.

V usage is TRBV5-1 and J usage is TRBJ1-3, with 7 bases fitting TRBD1. Losses at the gene ends were 2 bases for V and 0 bases for J; bases not matched to a gene: 8. This CDR3 contains 17 residues. Germline CDR1 and CDR2: SGHRS and YFSETQ. Written as DNA, the CDR3 is TGCGCCAGCAGCTTCGGGGACAGCGGTTACTCTGGAAACACCATATATTTT. Residues: CASSFGDSGYSGNTIYF.

CDR3 in amino acids: CASSEDWAHYEQYF. As DNA, the CDR3 is TGTGCCAGCAGCGAGGACTGGGCCCACTACGAGCAGTACTTC. V gene TRBV7-2 combines with J gene TRBJ2-7; perhaps TRBD2 as D (5 bases). The CDR3 length is 14 residues. The germline CDR1 and CDR2 sequences are SGHTA and FQGNSA. V dropped 5 bases and J dropped 3 bases, with 14 bases sitting between them.

This chain uses TRBV5-1 with TRBJ1-1; 8 bases agree with TRBD1. V trimming: 0 bases; J trimming: 1 base; junction bases outside the gene matches: 5. The CDR3 totals 16 residues. Germline loops: CDR1 SGHRS, CDR2 YFSETQ. This CDR3 reads CASSLGAGQGNTEAFF. CDR3 DNA: TGCGCCAGCAGCTTGGGGGCCGGACAGGGGAACACTGAAGCTTTCTTT.

The chain joins TRBV25-1 to TRBJ1-4, with 7 bases matching TRBD1. Germline trimming cut 4 bases from V and 4 bases from J; bases unmatched to any gene: 9. Looked up from germline, CDR1 is MGHDK and CDR2 is SYGVNS. The CDR3 loop spans 16 amino acids. As DNA, the CDR3 is TGTGCCAGCAGTGTACCGGGACAGAGTTATAATGAAAAACTGTTTTTT. As protein: CASSVPGQSYNEKLFF. Full variable domain (outside the CDR3, taken from reference TRBV25-1 and TRBJ1-4): EADIYQTPRYLVIGTGKKITLECSQTMGHDKMYWYQQDPGMELHLIHYSYGVNSTEKGDLSSESTVSRIRTEHFPLTLESARPSHTSQYLCASSVPGQSYNEKLFFGSGTQLSVL.

The V and J genes are TRBV14 and TRBJ2-7, with 12 positions matching TRBD2. The CDR3 loop spans 17 amino acids. Germline V lookup: CDR1 SGHDN, CDR2 FVKESK. The V segment lost 4 bases and the J segment 1 base; nucleotides outside the gene matches: 8. The CDR3 loop is CASSRLRLAGDSYEQYF. In nucleotides, the CDR3 is TGTGCCAGCAGCCGATTGCGACTAGCGGGAGATTCCTACGAGCAGTACTTC.

The rearrangement links TRBV4-1 to TRBJ2-1; tentative D call: TRBD1 (8 bases). The CDR3 is 16 amino acids. The V and J ends lost 0 bases and 3 bases respectively, with 12 bases between them. Germline lookup yields CDR1 MGHRA and CDR2 YSYEKL. CDR3 nucleotide sequence: TGCGCCAGCAGCCAAGAAAGCGGGACAGGCTACAATGAGCAGTTCTTC. As protein: CASSQESGTGYNEQFF.

The chain is built from TRBV5-6 and TRBJ1-5; D may be TRBD1 (5 bases). Trimming took off 0 bases at V and 3 bases at J, with 13 bases between the two ends. The CDR3 sequence is 16 residues long. Per germline, CDR1 SGHDT and CDR2 YYEEEE. The CDR3 sequence is CASSLAPQGNNQPQHF. The DNA for the CDR3 is TGTGCCAGCAGCTTGGCTCCGCAGGGAAACAATCAGCCCCAGCATTTT.

The J gene is TRBJ2-7, the V gene TRBV19, with D possibly TRBD1 on 5 matching bases. The germline gives CDR1 LNHDA, CDR2 SQIVND (reference sequence). Trimming shortened V by 1 base and J by 0 bases, and 7 bases separated the two germline ends. The CDR3 runs 14 residues. The CDR3 coding sequence is TGTGCCAGTAGTATAGTACAGGACTCCTACGAGCAGTACTTC. Residues: CASSIVQDSYEQYF.

CDR3 in amino acids: CASSESGVDNQPQHF. The DNA of the CDR3 is TGTGCCAGCAGTGAATCGGGGGTTGACAATCAGCCCCAGCATTTT. The chain links TRBV6-1 to TRBJ1-5, with D possibly TRBD1 on 5 matching bases. V was pared by 2 bases and J by 3 bases, with 11 bases between. This CDR3 is 15 amino acids long. Germline loops: CDR1 MNHNS, CDR2 SASEGT.

The rearrangement links TRBV5-8 to TRBJ2-5; a weak D match, TRBD1 (5 bases). The CDR3 totals 15 residues. CDR1 is SGHTS, CDR2 YDEGEE, per germline. V was clipped by 4 bases and J by 6 bases, with 19 bases between them. CDR3 residues: CASSLIGQGVQTQYF. The CDR3 DNA reads TGTGCCAGCAGCCTTATAGGGCAGGGTGTACAGACCCAGTACTTC.

The chain links TRBV29-1 to TRBJ2-3; 7 positions agree with TRBD2. This CDR3 is built from 16 residues. The germline gives CDR1 SQVTM, CDR2 ANQGSEA. V dropped 3 bases and J dropped 3; count of bases not matched to a gene: 12. The CDR3 DNA reads as TGCAGCGTTGACCAGACTGGCGGGGAGGGGACAGATACGCAGTATTTT. This codes for CSVDQTGGEGTDTQYF.

J is TRBJ2-1 and V is TRBV10-1, with 7 nucleotides matching TRBD2. Germline V gives CDR1 WNHNN, CDR2 SYGVQD (reference sequence). V trimming: 3 bases; J trimming: 4 bases; junction bases outside the gene matches: 9. The CDR3 length is 16 residues. CDR3 region: CASSDFLAEFYNEQFF. Here the CDR3 DNA reads TGCGCCAGCAGTGATTTCCTAGCGGAATTTTACAATGAGCAGTTCTTC.

The rearrangement joins TRBV5-6 to TRBJ1-1; D call uncertain. Trimming cost V 2 bases and J 7 bases, with 15 bases left between them. The CDR3 contains 14 residues. Germline CDR1 SGHDT, CDR2 YYEEEE. In DNA, the CDR3 is TGTGCCAGCAGCTTCCGAGGTTTGAGTTTTGAAGCTTTCTTT. It yields the protein CASSFRGLSFEAFF.

This clone was observed once. The rearrangement links TRBV5-1 to TRBJ1-1; D remains unclear. The CDR3 contains 14 residues. Germline values: CDR1 SGHRS, CDR2 YFSETQ. Trimming cost V 4 bases and J 1 base, with 11 bases left between them. CDR3 in DNA: TGCGCCAGCAGCGCTGTGGGCGAGAACACTGAAGCTTTCTTT. Encoded protein: CASSAVGENTEAFF. The variable domain in full, completed from reference TRBV5-1 and TRBJ1-1, reads KAGVTQTPRYLIKTRGQQVTLSCSPISGHRSVSWYQQTPGQGLQFLFEYFSETQRNKGNFPGRFSGRQFSNSRSEMNVSTLELGDSALYLCASSAVGENTEAFFGQGTRLTVV.

The rearrangement links TRBV7-9 to TRBJ2-7; TRBD2 matches at 9 bases. The CDR3 loop spans 13 amino acids. Germline trimming cut 11 bases from V and 6 bases from J; bases unmatched to any gene: 11. The V gene's germline CDR1 is SEHNR and CDR2 FQNEAQ (reference sequence). CDR3 DNA sequence: TGTGCCTGTGCCGTAGCGGGAGTACGCGAGCAGTACTTC. Its protein product is CACAVAGVREQYF.

The chain couples TRBV7-9 to TRBJ2-2; D call uncertain. CDR1 SEHNR and CDR2 FQNEAQ come from the germline V gene (reference sequence). CDR3 length: 15 amino acids. The V end lost 5 bases, the J end lost 2 bases, and 12 bases lay between the germline ends. Written as DNA, the CDR3 is TGTGCCAGCAGCCTTCAGTTCCCCAACACCGGGGAGCTGTTTTTT. This sequence encodes CASSLQFPNTGELFF.

The gene calls are TRBV27 and TRBJ2-7; possibly TRBD2 for D (6 bases). V was shortened by 3 bases and J by 3 bases, with 12 bases between the two germline ends. This CDR3 comprises 14 residues. CDR1 is MNHEY and CDR2 is SMNVEV in the germline V gene (reference sequence). CDR3 loop: CASSLGGSRYEQYF. In DNA, the CDR3 is TGTGCCAGCAGTTTGGGGGGATCACGCTACGAGCAGTACTTC.

V usage is TRBV27 and J usage is TRBJ2-3; 12 bases line up with TRBD1. Germline-derived CDR1 and CDR2 are MNHEY and SMNVEV (reference sequence). This CDR3 is built from 15 residues. The V segment lost 7 bases and the J segment 1 base; nucleotides outside the gene matches: 3. The DNA for the CDR3 is TGTGCCAGCACCAGGGACAGGGGGCGCACAGATACGCAGTATTTT. Protein product: CASTRDRGRTDTQYF.

The chain has TRBV6-1 and TRBJ1-1; D is possibly TRBD1 (6 bases). The CDR3 spans 13 residues. Germline loops: CDR1 MNHNS, CDR2 SASEGT. V lost 6 bases and J lost 1, with 9 bases in between. CDR3 nucleotide sequence: TGTGCCAGCAGGGCGGACAGGAACACTGAAGCTTTCTTT. Protein: CASRADRNTEAFF.

The V call is TRBV13, the J call TRBJ1-2; D is undetermined. Germline V gene sequence: CDR1 PRHDT, CDR2 FYEKMQ (reference sequence). The CDR3 totals 14 residues. Trimming took 0 bases from V and 5 from J, leaving 10 bases between them. CDR3 bases: TGTGCCAGCAGCTTAGGCCGGGGAGGTTATGGCTACACCTTC. This encodes CASSLGRGGYGYTF.

For this clone: The CDR3 does not end in the conserved phenylalanine or tryptophan, so this is likely a read error. The DNA is left out, because the CDR3 cannot be placed on it with certainty; the CDR3 is given as TCRdb lists it. This chain uses TRBV11-2 with TRBJ1-2; the DNA was not used to check the table's D call, TRBD1. The V gene's germline CDR1 is SGHAT and CDR2 FQNNGV. The CDR3 is 13 amino acids long, termini counted. The CDR3 is CASSSRSRGIFTL.